This T cell receptor beta chain stems from a study of CD4+ T cells in melanoma. General study results and limits: Diverse differentiation states were reported for melanoma neoantigen-specific CD4+ T cells. A reported correlation linked neoantigen-specific CD4+ T cells to CD8+, macrophage and B cell function.

Turning to this clone: The antigen remains unidentified.

The assay was immunoSEQ multiplex PCR, and TCRdb's table has in-frame clones only and misses some. The sample yields some 7,000 clones, around 70% seen once. Germline lookup yields CDR1 ENHRY and CDR2 SYGVKD. Trimming took 5 bases from V and 6 from J; bases not matched to a gene: 17. CDR3 length equals 17 residues. V and J are TRBV10-3 and TRBJ2-7; TRBD1 aligns across 9 bases. This TCR came from a human donor with melanoma. Material: cells from a culture (not recorded whether cultured in vitro). In DNA, the CDR3 is TGTGCCATCAGTACCACGTCTTCCGGGACAGGGAGGTCCGAGCAGTACTTC. Its protein is CAISTTSSGTGRSEQYF.